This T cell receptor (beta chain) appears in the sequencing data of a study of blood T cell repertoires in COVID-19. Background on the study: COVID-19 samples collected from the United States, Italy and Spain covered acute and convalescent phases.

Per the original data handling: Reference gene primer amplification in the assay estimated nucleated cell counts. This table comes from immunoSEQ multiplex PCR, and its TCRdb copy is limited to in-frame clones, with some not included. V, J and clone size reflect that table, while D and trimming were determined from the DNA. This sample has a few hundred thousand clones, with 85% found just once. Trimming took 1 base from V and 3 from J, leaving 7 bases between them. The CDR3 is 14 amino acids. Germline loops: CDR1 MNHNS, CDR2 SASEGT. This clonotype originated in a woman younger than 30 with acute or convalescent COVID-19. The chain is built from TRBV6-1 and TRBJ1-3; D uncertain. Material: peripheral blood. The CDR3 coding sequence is TGTGCCAGCAGTGAAGGTAGTTTTGGAAACACCATATATTTT. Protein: CASSEGSFGNTIYF.